This T cell receptor beta chain was sequenced during a study of blood T cell repertoires in COVID-19. Study context: T cells, B-cell-depleted T cells, or PBMCs supplied cDNA or gDNA.

CDR3 length equals 11 residues. Germline loops: CDR1 LGHNA, CDR2 YNFKEQ. Trimming removed 5 bases from V and 8 bases from J, with 9 bases in between. Clones were read by immunoSEQ multiplex PCR, and TCRdb kept only the in-frame ones, dropping some. In the table there are 70,000 to 85,000 clones, roughly 90% of which are singletons. The chain uses TRBV4-2 and TRBJ1-2; D is unresolved. The sequenced sample consisted of peripheral blood. The receptor was isolated from a woman in her forties or fifties with active or convalescent COVID-19. The CDR3 sequence: CASSSPPGYTF. CDR3 nucleotides: TGTGCCAGCAGCTCCCCCCCGGGCTACACCTTC.